These 11 T cell receptor beta chains were all obtained from the same sample, sequenced in a study of breast tumors, draining lymph nodes, adjacent tissues. Via MiXCR, TCRdb re-called the multiplex PCR reads, giving one row per CDR3 protein. The sample lists 20,000 to 30,000 distinct CDR3 sequences; around 23% were seen once. Sequencing input: breast tumor tissue. Receptors were obtained from a female donor with breast cancer. Some clones in this sample may be carry-over from other donors' samples.

This clonotype was seen a single time. It may be a read error: a sequence one base away is much more abundant. The chain carries TRBV28 and TRBJ1-2; D is unclear. The CDR3 extends over 13 amino acids. The V and J ends lost 10 bases and 6 bases respectively, with 18 bases between them. The V gene's germline CDR1 is MDHEN and CDR2 SYDVKM. The CDR3 nucleotides read TGTGCCATCATAGTCCCGGGTAGTAATGGCTACACCTTC. Its translation: CAIIVPGSNGYTF.

This clonotype was seen at least ten times. The chain recombines TRBV3-1 with TRBJ1-3; the D is unclear. The V end was cut by 6 bases, the J end by 0 bases, with 12 bases between. The CDR3 consists of 15 residues. Germline CDR1 and CDR2: LGHDT and YNNKEL (reference sequence). The CDR3 region is CASSRERASGNTIYF. The CDR3 DNA sequence: TGTGCCAGCAGTCGCGAACGGGCCTCTGGAAACACCATATATTTT.

In this sample, this clonotype is medium-sized. V is TRBV5-1 and J is TRBJ2-7; 7 nucleotides line up with TRBD1. Per germline, CDR1 SGHRS and CDR2 YFSETQ. The J segment lost 5 bases and the V segment lost 0 bases, leaving 11 bases of the junction unmatched. There are 16 residues in the CDR3. CDR3: CASSLATGTVAHEQYF. In DNA, the CDR3 is TGCGCCAGCAGCTTGGCTACCGGGACAGTGGCCCACGAGCAGTACTTC. The whole variable domain, remainder taken from reference TRBV5-1 and TRBJ2-7, is KAGVTQTPRYLIKTRGQQVTLSCSPISGHRSVSWYQQTPGQGLQFLFEYFSETQRNKGNFPGRFSGRQFSNSRSEMNVSTLELGDSALYLCASSLATGTVAHEQYFGPGTRLTVT.

This clonotype was counted ten times or more. The chain couples TRBV4-1 to TRBJ2-1, with D possibly called TRBD1 or TRBD2 (7 bases each). CDR3 length: 13 residues. Germline V gives CDR1 MGHRA, CDR2 YSYEKL. V gave up 9 bases and J gave up 7 bases, with 16 bases separating them. CDR3 sequence (DNA): TGCGCCAGTTCTCTCCAGGGGGGGAATGAGCAGTTCTTC. Residues: CASSLQGGNEQFF.

There are many counts of this clonotype. The chain combines TRBV5-5 with TRBJ2-7, with 8 bases lining up with TRBD2. Looked up from germline, CDR1 is SGHKS and CDR2 is YYEKEE (reference sequence). V gave up 0 bases and J gave up 4 bases; unmatched junction bases: 6. The CDR3 has 15 residues. The CDR3 nucleotides are TGTGCCAGCAGCTTGGCCCCGGGAGGGGGGTACGAGCAGTACTTC. This gives the protein CASSLAPGGGYEQYF.

V usage is TRBV11-2 and J usage is TRBJ2-4, with D perhaps matching TRBD1 (5 bases). Trimming removed 3 bases at V and 0 bases at J, with 9 bases between. Germline V gene lookup returns CDR1 SGHAT and CDR2 FQNNGV. The CDR3 totals 15 residues. DNA for the CDR3: TGTGCCAGCAGCTTGGTCAGGGTAGCCAAAAACATTCAGTACTTC. Its protein product is CASSLVRVAKNIQYF. Variable domain in full (rest from reference TRBV11-2 and TRBJ2-4): EAGVAQSPRYKIIEKRQSVAFWCNPISGHATLYWYQQILGQGPKLLIQFQNNGVVDDSQLPKDRFSAERLKGVDSTLKIQPAKLEDSAVYLCASSLVRVAKNIQYFGAGTRLSVL.

The sample holds many counts of this clonotype. The chain recombines TRBV6-1 with TRBJ1-5, with unresolved D. Germline V lookup: CDR1 MNHNS, CDR2 SASEGT. Trimming stripped 8 bases from V and 2 bases from J, with 16 bases between. The CDR3 length is 15 residues. The DNA for the CDR3 is TGTGCCAGCCGGGGAGCGGTGATGGGCAATCAGCCCCAGCATTTT. It translates to CASRGAVMGNQPQHF.

This clonotype showed up many times. The CDR3, as DNA: TGTGCCAGCAGCTTTGGCAGGACTGGATACAATGAGCAGTTCTTC. Its translation: CASSFGRTGYNEQFF. This sequence joins TRBV5-4 and TRBJ2-1, with a weak D call TRBD2 (5 bases). The CDR3 extends over 15 amino acids. The V end was cut by 2 bases, the J end by 4 bases, with 13 bases between. The germline V gene has CDR1 SGHNT and CDR2 YYREEE (reference sequence). The full variable domain, its missing parts supplied by reference TRBV5-4 and TRBJ2-1, is ETGVTQSPTHLIKTRGQQVTLRCSSQSGHNTVSWYQQALGQGPQFIFQYYREEENGRGNFPPRFSGLQFPNYSSELNVNALELDDSALYLCASSFGRTGYNEQFFGPGTRLTVL.

This clonotype was detected many times. The CDR3 bases are TGTGCCAGCAGCTTGGGCAGGGGAAAGCCCCAGCATTTT. Protein product: CASSLGRGKPQHF. The rearrangement joins TRBV7-3 to TRBJ1-5, with D perhaps matching TRBD1 (6 bases). The germline V gene encodes CDR1 SGHTA and CDR2 FQGTGA. The CDR3 runs 13 residues. Trimming shortened V by 3 bases and J by 8 bases, and 11 bases separated the two germline ends.

In this sample, this clonotype turned up a few times. V usage is TRBV28 and J usage is TRBJ2-6; 8 bases are a match to TRBD1. Germline values: CDR1 MDHEN, CDR2 SYDVKM. The V gene end was trimmed by 5 bases and the J gene end by 5 bases; junction bases not matched to a gene: 8. The length of the CDR3 is 16 residues. The CDR3 bases are TGTGCCAGCAGTGGACAGGGTTTTGGTTGGGCCAACGTCCTGACTTTC. This translates into CASSGQGFGWANVLTF.

This clonotype occurred many times. This sequence joins TRBV4-1 and TRBJ2-5; 9 bases fit TRBD1. The CDR3 consists of 16 residues. CDR1 MGHRA and CDR2 YSYEKL come from the germline V gene. J was trimmed by 5 bases and V by 2 bases; bases with no gene match: 9. CDR3 nucleotides: TGCGCCAGCAGCCAAAGATGGGGGGACAGGGCCGAGACCCAGTACTTC. Its translation: CASSQRWGDRAETQYF.